The 24 T cell receptor beta chains reported below all come from one sample, sequenced in a study of early T cells in non-severe SARS-CoV-2 infection. TCRdb processed the 5' RACE reads anew with MiXCR; each CDR3 protein has one entry. The sample comprises 60,000 or so distinct CDR3 sequences, around 10% of which are singletons, and 3.9% rests with the top ten. The sample consisted of whole blood, taken at baseline. The receptors were sampled from an adult who was a healthcare worker with PCR-confirmed SARS-CoV-2 infection or an uninfected control (not recorded which).

This clonotype was observed at least ten times. This sequence joins TRBV7-9 and TRBJ2-6; D gene ambiguous. The CDR3 loop spans 13 amino acids. Per the germline V gene, CDR1 is SEHNR and CDR2 is FQNEAQ (reference sequence). The germline V and J ends were trimmed by 6 bases and 1 base, with 4 bases remaining between them. The CDR3 DNA sequence: TGTGCCAGCAGAGGATCTGGGGCCAACGTCCTGACTTTC. This encodes CASRGSGANVLTF.

In this sample, this clonotype turned up many times. This rearrangement joins TRBV28 to TRBJ2-6; TRBD1 matches 7 bases. The CDR3 has 16 amino acids. V dropped 5 bases and J dropped 0; count of bases not matched to a gene: 4. Germline V gives CDR1 MDHEN, CDR2 SYDVKM. The CDR3 coding sequence is TGTGCCAGCAGTCGGGACAGTTACTCTGGGGCCAACGTCCTGACTTTC. As protein: CASSRDSYSGANVLTF.

This clonotype turned up a few times. The chain links TRBV9 to TRBJ2-5; D possibly uses TRBD1 or TRBD2 (7 bases each). Trimming left V 4 bases short and J 1 base short, with 17 bases between. Germline lookup yields CDR1 SGDLS and CDR2 YYNGEE. This CDR3 comprises 16 residues. The CDR3: CASSPRGGGPQETQYF. The CDR3 DNA sequence: TGTGCCAGCAGCCCCCGGGGAGGGGGCCCCCAAGAGACCCAGTACTTC.

This clonotype was seen at least ten times. This chain connects TRBV5-1 to TRBJ2-3; D call uncertain. Trimming removed 0 bases at V and 0 bases at J, with 11 bases between. The CDR3 totals 16 residues. Germline V gives CDR1 SGHRS, CDR2 YFSETQ. CDR3 nucleotide sequence: TGCGCCAGCAGCTTGGACGGCACTTCTAGCACAGATACGCAGTATTTT. This sequence encodes CASSLDGTSSTDTQYF.

This clonotype was observed a few times. The chain is built from TRBV20-1 and TRBJ2-5; 11 nucleotides match TRBD2. The trim removed 0 bases at V and 5 bases at J, leaving 17 bases unmatched. Germline V lookup: CDR1 DFQATT, CDR2 SNEGSKA (reference sequence). The CDR3 is 19 residues long. CDR3 in amino acids: CSARDPLLGVAGGVETQYF. The DNA of the CDR3 is TGCAGTGCTAGAGATCCCCTACTAGGTGTAGCGGGAGGGGTTGAGACCCAGTACTTC.

This chain connects TRBV12-2 to TRBJ2-7; the tabulated D call, TRBD1, remains unverified against the DNA. TRBV12-2 represents a pseudogene. CDR3 length: 15 amino acids. The CDR3 loop reads CASRRPGVLTYEQYF. The CDR3 DNA is TGTGCAAGTCGCCGACCGGGGGTACTGACCTACGAGCAGTACTTC.

The J gene is TRBJ1-1, the V gene TRBV5-1; TRBD1 agrees at 7 bases. From germline, CDR1 is SGHRS and CDR2 YFSETQ. The J segment lost 0 bases and the V segment lost 0 bases, leaving 14 bases of the junction unmatched. The CDR3 sequence is 19 residues long. The CDR3 loop reads CASSLGRGTRQGMNTEAFF. The CDR3 DNA follows: TGCGCCAGCAGCTTGGGGCGGGGTACCAGACAGGGCATGAACACTGAAGCTTTCTTT.

This clonotype was recorded many times. This sequence joins TRBV3-1 and TRBJ2-3; weak D call: TRBD2 (5 bases). Germline loops: CDR1 LGHDT, CDR2 YNNKEL (reference sequence). The ends were cut back, 4 bases at V and 1 base at J, with 12 bases in the middle. The CDR3 covers 15 residues. CDR3 protein: CASSRQTTRTDTQYF. The CDR3 nucleotides are TGTGCCAGCAGCCGGCAGACTACACGCACAGATACGCAGTATTTT.

This clonotype occurred many times. CDR3 sequence: CASSLSGAGEQYF. CDR3 nucleotides: TGTGCCAGCAGCTTGTCGGGGGCTGGGGAGCAGTACTTC. The chain recombines TRBV7-9 with TRBJ2-7; either TRBD1 or TRBD2 may fit D (6 bases each). Germline V lookup: CDR1 SEHNR, CDR2 FQNEAQ (reference sequence). V gave up 3 bases and J gave up 7 bases, with 13 bases separating them. The CDR3 sequence is 13 residues long.

This clonotype was recorded a few times. The rearrangement links TRBV10-2 to TRBJ2-2; D remains ambiguous. Between the trimmed V and J ends, which lost 6 bases and 6 bases, there was a span of 14 bases. Germline assignment: CDR1 WSHSY and CDR2 SAAADI. CDR3 size: 14 residues. CDR3 DNA sequence: TGCGCCAGCAGCGGTTACGGTGGGGCCGGGGAGCTGTTTTTT. It translates to CASSGYGGAGELFF.

V usage is TRBV20-1 and J usage is TRBJ2-3; D gene uncertain. This CDR3 comprises 16 residues. The germline V gene encodes CDR1 DFQATT and CDR2 SNEGSKA (reference sequence). Trimming left V 3 bases short and J 0 bases short, with 16 bases between. CDR3 nucleotide sequence: TGCAGTGCTAGGCCCCTAGACGCAACTAGCACAGATACGCAGTATTTT. Protein product: CSARPLDATSTDTQYF.

The V and J genes are TRBV6-1 and TRBJ2-2, with TRBD2 matching 7 bases. This CDR3 has 18 residues. The J segment lost 5 bases and the V segment lost 2 bases, leaving 14 bases of the junction unmatched. Looked up from germline, CDR1 is MNHNS and CDR2 is SASEGT. The CDR3, as DNA: TGTGCCAGCAGTGAACAACTGCTCGGGACTATGTGGACCGGGGAGCTGTTTTTT. It yields the protein CASSEQLLGTMWTGELFF.

This sequence joins TRBV29-1 and TRBJ2-7; 10 bases align to TRBD1. The CDR3 spans 16 residues. CDR1 and CDR2 (germline): SQVTM, ANQGSEA. Unmatched junction bases numbered 8, after V lost 0 bases and J lost 3 bases. Written as DNA, the CDR3 is TGCAGCGTTGAAGAGCGGACAGGGGGGAACCTCTACGAGCAGTACTTC. Translating gives CSVEERTGGNLYEQYF.

The chain is built from TRBV12-3 or TRBV12-4 and TRBJ2-2, with D unclear. Trimming cost V 3 bases and J 3 bases, with 8 bases left between them. CDR3 length equals 14 residues. CDR3 amino acids: CASSLAGYTGELFF. The CDR3 region has the DNA TGTGCCAGCAGTTTGGCAGGATACACCGGGGAGCTGTTTTTT.

A few counts support this clonotype. The chain joins TRBV5-1 to TRBJ2-1; D is possibly TRBD1 or TRBD2 (6 bases each). CDR1 and CDR2 (germline): SGHRS, YFSETQ. The CDR3 has 16 residues. Trimming removed 3 bases from V and 0 bases from J, with 13 bases in between. CDR3 coding DNA: TGCGCCAGCAGCTCCTGGGGGGCAGCCTCCTACAATGAGCAGTTCTTC. Its protein product is CASSSWGAASYNEQFF.

The rearrangement joins TRBV24-1 to TRBJ2-2, with 9 bases aligning to TRBD2. Looked up from germline, CDR1 is KGHDR and CDR2 is SFDVKD. With V trimmed by 3 bases and J by 2 bases, 9 bases remained unmatched. The CDR3 runs 18 residues. CDR3 DNA: TGTGCCACCAGTGATGTAGCTAGCGGGATAATTAACACCGGGGAGCTGTTTTTT. Translating gives CATSDVASGIINTGELFF.

The chain uses TRBV4-1 and TRBJ2-5, with 12 bases fitting TRBD2. Per the germline V gene, CDR1 is MGHRA and CDR2 is YSYEKL. The CDR3 is made up of 19 amino acids. V was clipped by 1 base and J by 7 bases; unmatched bases: 16. The CDR3 DNA sequence: TGCGCCAGCAGCCAAGGACTAGCGGGGGAGACCCCCACCCGATGGACCCAGTACTTC. The encoded protein is CASSQGLAGETPTRWTQYF.

This clonotype was seen a few times. This chain joins TRBV7-8 and TRBJ2-5; no clear D gene. Germline CDR1 and CDR2: SGHVS and FQNEAQ. V was cut by 0 bases and J by 4 bases, with 3 bases left in between. The CDR3 consists of 12 residues. The DNA of the CDR3 is TGTGCCAGCAGCTTAGCGGTAGAGACCCAGTACTTC. It is translated as CASSLAVETQYF.

The V gene is TRBV5-6, the J gene TRBJ1-1, with 7 bases lining up with TRBD1. CDR3 size: 15 residues. Per germline, CDR1 SGHDT and CDR2 YYEEEE. The ends lost 6 bases at V and 3 bases at J; junction bases unmatched: 11. The CDR3 spells CASTPTGLIYTEAFF. For the CDR3, the DNA is TGTGCCAGCACCCCGACAGGGCTTATCTACACTGAAGCTTTCTTT.

This clonotype occurred a few times. The V gene is TRBV3-1, the J gene TRBJ2-7; D may be TRBD1 or TRBD2 (7 bases each). This CDR3 is built from 13 residues. Germline CDR1 reads LGHDT; CDR2 reads YNNKEL (reference sequence). With 6 bases removed from V and 6 bases from J, the gap between germline ends came to 15 bases. The CDR3 region has the DNA TGTGCCAGCAGATCAGGGGGAGGGGTCGAGCAGTACTTC. Translating gives CASRSGGGVEQYF.

This chain connects TRBV6-2 or TRBV6-3 to TRBJ2-5, with a weak D call TRBD2 (5 bases). Trimming shortened V by 3 bases and J by 5 bases, and 10 bases separated the two germline ends. The CDR3 extends over 13 amino acids. CDR1 MNHEY and CDR2 SVGEGT come from the germline V gene. Here the CDR3 DNA reads TGTGCCAGCAGTTATCCTAGCTGGGAGACCCAGTACTTC. Its protein is CASSYPSWETQYF.

Only a few counts were recorded for this clonotype. The J gene is TRBJ1-1, the V gene TRBV6-5; tentative D call: TRBD1 (5 bases). The CDR3 has 14 residues. From germline, CDR1 is MNHEY and CDR2 SVGAGI. Trimming stripped 2 bases from V and 11 bases from J, with 18 bases between. CDR3 residues: CASSYDGTPKWAFF. The CDR3 bases are TGTGCCAGCAGTTACGACGGGACGCCTAAATGGGCTTTCTTT.

This clonotype has more than one count but fewer than ten. CDR3 loop: CASRNLRTGPNYGYTF. The CDR3, as DNA: TGTGCCAGCAGGAATCTACGGACAGGGCCTAACTATGGCTACACCTTC. The gene calls are TRBV2 and TRBJ1-2; TRBD1 matches 8 bases. The V segment lost 6 bases and the J segment 0 bases; nucleotides outside the gene matches: 9. The CDR3 is made up of 16 amino acids. Germline CDR1 and CDR2: SNHLY and FYNNEI.

This clonotype was seen repeatedly, ten times or more. The chain recombines TRBV4-1 with TRBJ1-1; tentatively, D is TRBD1 (5 bases). Trimming removed 3 bases at V and 6 bases at J, with 14 bases between. The CDR3 is 14 amino acids. Looked up from germline, CDR1 is MGHRA and CDR2 is YSYEKL. In nucleotides, the CDR3 is TGCGCCAGCAGCCAGGCTCGGGGCCCCGCTGAAGCTTTCTTT. Residues: CASSQARGPAEAFF.